The entry that follows covers one T cell receptor (beta chain) sequence. This CDR3 contains 16 residues. Germline V gene sequence: CDR1 MGHRA, CDR2 YSYEKL. V trimming: 3 bases; J trimming: 0 bases; junction bases outside the gene matches: 0. The data stem from a study of T cell responses to AZD1222 COVID-19 vaccine. Only in-frame clones appear in the TCRdb table, and some are missing; sequencing was by immunoSEQ multiplex PCR. Of fewer than 75,000 clones listed, around nine tenths were seen once; the top ten hold about 6%. Sequenced material: peripheral blood, taken 28 days after the second dose of the MenACWY control vaccine. The rearrangement joins TRBV4-1 to TRBJ2-2; 11 nucleotides match TRBD2. This sequence was found in an adult who received the MenACWY meningococcal vaccine as a control. The CDR3 spells CASSQTSGANTGELFF. The CDR3 DNA follows: TGCGCCAGCAGCCAGACTAGCGGGGCGAACACCGGGGAGCTGTTTTTT.